This paragraph reports one T cell receptor (beta chain). Here immunoSEQ multiplex PCR was the method, and the copy in TCRdb shows in-frame clones only, minus some. Among about 200,000 clones listed, 75% to 90% were seen once. Donors of Cohort 3 who recovered were those that had two negative PCRs, clearance, or symptom resolution. The CDR3 is 16 amino acids. V lost 0 bases and J 0 bases, leaving 13 bases between the germline ends. CDR1 GTSNPN and CDR2 SVGIG come from the germline V gene (reference sequence). This sample stems from a study of blood T cell repertoires in COVID-19. Across the study: From the United States, Italy and Spain came samples of acute and convalescent COVID-19.

This clonotype originated in a middle-aged man who had recovered from COVID-19. The sequenced material came from PBMCs or T cells enriched from blood (not recorded which). The chain links TRBV30 to TRBJ2-3, with D tentatively TRBD1 (6 bases). The CDR3 sequence: CAWSVAWTASTDTQYF. The CDR3, as DNA: TGTGCCTGGAGTGTCGCCTGGACAGCCAGCACAGATACGCAGTATTTT.